This T cell receptor beta chain was found in a study of T cell repertoires in cytomegalovirus infection. In the study overall: Both CMV infection and a matching HLA type were indicated by public TCR beta signatures.

TCRdb fed the reads into MiXCR, producing one record per CDR3 protein. The data show 900,000 to 950,000 distinct CDR3 sequences, approximately 31% seen once. This clonotype was seen at least ten times. Its target is not known. CDR1 and CDR2 (germline): SGHTA, FQGTGA. The CDR3 has 15 residues. Trimming cost V 5 bases and J 5 bases; bases outside gene matches: 6. The clonotype was recovered from a human donor in good health (CMV status not recorded). Some clones in this sample may be carry-over from other donors' samples. The input for sequencing was cultured CD8+ T cells from PBMCs, taken from culture after CMV antigen stimulation. The genes are TRBV7-3 and TRBJ1-5; 10 bases match TRBD1. Here the CDR3 reads CASSPAGQGDQPQHF. The DNA for the CDR3 is TGTGCCAGCAGCCCCGCCGGACAGGGGGATCAGCCCCAGCATTTT.